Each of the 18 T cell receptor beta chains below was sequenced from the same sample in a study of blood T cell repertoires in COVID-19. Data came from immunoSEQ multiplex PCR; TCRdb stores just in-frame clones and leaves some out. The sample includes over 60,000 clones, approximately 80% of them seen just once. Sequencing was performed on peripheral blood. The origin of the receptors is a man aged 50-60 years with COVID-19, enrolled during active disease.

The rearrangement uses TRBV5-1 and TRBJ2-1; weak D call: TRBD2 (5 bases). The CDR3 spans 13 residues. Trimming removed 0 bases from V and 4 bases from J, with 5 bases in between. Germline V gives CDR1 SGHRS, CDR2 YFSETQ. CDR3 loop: CASSLVAYNEQFF. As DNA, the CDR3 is TGCGCCAGCAGCTTGGTAGCGTACAATGAGCAGTTCTTC.

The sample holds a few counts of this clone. CDR3: CSASGSNEQFF. DNA for the CDR3: TGCAGTGCTAGCGGGAGTAATGAGCAGTTCTTC. The chain joins TRBV20-1 to TRBJ2-1, with D possibly being TRBD2 (6 bases). CDR1 is DFQATT and CDR2 is SNEGSKA in the germline V gene (reference sequence). V was cut by 3 bases and J by 7 bases, with 7 bases left in between. The CDR3 spans 11 residues.

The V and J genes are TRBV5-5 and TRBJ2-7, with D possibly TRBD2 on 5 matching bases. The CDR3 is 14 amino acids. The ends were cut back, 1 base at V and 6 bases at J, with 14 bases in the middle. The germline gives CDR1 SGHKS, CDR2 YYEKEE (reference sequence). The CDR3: CASSLRDTLLEQYF. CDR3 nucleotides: TGTGCCAGCAGCTTGCGGGATACTCTACTCGAGCAGTACTTC.

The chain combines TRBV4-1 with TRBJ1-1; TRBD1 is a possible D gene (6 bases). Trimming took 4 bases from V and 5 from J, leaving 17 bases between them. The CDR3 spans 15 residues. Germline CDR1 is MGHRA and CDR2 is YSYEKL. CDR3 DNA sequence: TGCGCCAGCAGCCTAAACGTCGTCAGGGGAACTGAAGCTTTCTTT. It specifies CASSLNVVRGTEAFF.

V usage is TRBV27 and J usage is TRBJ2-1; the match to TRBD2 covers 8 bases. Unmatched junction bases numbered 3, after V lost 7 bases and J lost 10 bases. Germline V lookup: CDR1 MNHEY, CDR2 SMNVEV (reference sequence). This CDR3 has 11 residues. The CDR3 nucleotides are TGTGCCAGCAAGGGACTAGACGAGCAGTTCTTC. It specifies CASKGLDEQFF.

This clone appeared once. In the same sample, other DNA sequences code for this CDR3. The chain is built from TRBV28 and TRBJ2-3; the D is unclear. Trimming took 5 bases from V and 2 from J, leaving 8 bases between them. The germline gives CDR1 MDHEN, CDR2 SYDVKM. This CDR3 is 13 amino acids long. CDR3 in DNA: TGTGCCAGCAGTCGCGACTCCACAGATACGCAGTATTTT. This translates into CASSRDSTDTQYF.

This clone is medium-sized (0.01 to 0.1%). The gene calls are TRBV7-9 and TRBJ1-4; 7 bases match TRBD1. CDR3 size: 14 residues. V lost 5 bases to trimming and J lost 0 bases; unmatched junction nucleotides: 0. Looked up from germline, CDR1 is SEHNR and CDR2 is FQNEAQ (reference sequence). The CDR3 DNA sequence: TGTGCCAGCAGCGGACAGGCAACTAATGAAAAACTGTTTTTT. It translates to CASSGQATNEKLFF.

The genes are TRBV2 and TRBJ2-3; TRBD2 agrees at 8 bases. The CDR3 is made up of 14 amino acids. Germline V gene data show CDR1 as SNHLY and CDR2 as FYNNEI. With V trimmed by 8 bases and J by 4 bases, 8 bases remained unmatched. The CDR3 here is CASGGLAQADTQYF. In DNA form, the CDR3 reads TGTGCCAGCGGTGGACTAGCTCAAGCAGATACGCAGTATTTT.

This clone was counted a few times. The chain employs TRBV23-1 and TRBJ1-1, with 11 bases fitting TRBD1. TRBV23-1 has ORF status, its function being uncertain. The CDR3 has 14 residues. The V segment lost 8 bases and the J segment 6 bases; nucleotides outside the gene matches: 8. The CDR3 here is CASGPGTGGPEAFF. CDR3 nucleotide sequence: TGCGCCAGCGGCCCCGGGACAGGGGGTCCTGAAGCTTTCTTT.

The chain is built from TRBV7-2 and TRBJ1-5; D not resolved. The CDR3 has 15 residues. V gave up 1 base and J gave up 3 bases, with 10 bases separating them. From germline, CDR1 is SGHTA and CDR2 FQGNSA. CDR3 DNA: TGTGCCAGCAGCTTAGGAGGAGGAGCCAATCAGCCCCAGCATTTT. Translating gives CASSLGGGANQPQHF. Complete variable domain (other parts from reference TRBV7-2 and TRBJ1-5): GAGVSQSPSNKVTEKGKDVELRCDPISGHTALYWYRQSLGQGLEFLIYFQGNSAPDKSGLPSDRFSAERTGGSVSTLTIQRTQQEDSAVYLCASSLGGGANQPQHFGDGTRLSIL.

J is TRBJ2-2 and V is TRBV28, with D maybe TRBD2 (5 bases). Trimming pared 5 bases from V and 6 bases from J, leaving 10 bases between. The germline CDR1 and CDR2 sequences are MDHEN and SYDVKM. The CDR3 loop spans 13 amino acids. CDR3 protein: CASSRSGAGELFF. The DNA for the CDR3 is TGTGCCAGCAGTAGATCCGGGGCCGGGGAGCTGTTTTTT.

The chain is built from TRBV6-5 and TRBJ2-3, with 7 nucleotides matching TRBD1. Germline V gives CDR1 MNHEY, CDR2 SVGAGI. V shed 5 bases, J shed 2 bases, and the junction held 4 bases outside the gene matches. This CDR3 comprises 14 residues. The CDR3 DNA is TGTGCCAGCAGTCGGACAGGCCTCACAGATACGCAGTATTTT. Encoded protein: CASSRTGLTDTQYF.

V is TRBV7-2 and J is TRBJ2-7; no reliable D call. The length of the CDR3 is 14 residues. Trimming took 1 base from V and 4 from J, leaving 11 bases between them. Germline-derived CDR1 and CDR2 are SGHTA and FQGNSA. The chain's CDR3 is CASSLGARTYEQYF. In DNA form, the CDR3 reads TGTGCCAGCAGCTTAGGGGCCAGAACATACGAGCAGTACTTC.

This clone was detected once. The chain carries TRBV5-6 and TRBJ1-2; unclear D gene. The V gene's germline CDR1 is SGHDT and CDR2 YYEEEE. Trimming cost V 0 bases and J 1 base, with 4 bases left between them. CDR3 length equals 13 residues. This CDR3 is CASSLASNYGYTF. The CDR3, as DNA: TGTGCCAGCAGCTTGGCCAGTAACTATGGCTACACCTTC.

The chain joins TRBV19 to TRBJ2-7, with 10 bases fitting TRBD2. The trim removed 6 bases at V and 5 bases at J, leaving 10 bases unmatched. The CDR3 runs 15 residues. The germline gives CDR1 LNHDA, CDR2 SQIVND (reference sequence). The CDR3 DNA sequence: TGTGCCAGTAGCCCGCCGGGACTAGCGTTTCACGAGCAGTACTTC. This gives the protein CASSPPGLAFHEQYF.

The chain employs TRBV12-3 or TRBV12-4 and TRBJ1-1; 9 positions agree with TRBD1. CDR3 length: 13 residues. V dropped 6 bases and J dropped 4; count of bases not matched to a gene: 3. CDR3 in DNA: TGTGCCAGCAGCGGACAGGGGCGCACTGAAGCTTTCTTT. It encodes CASSGQGRTEAFF.

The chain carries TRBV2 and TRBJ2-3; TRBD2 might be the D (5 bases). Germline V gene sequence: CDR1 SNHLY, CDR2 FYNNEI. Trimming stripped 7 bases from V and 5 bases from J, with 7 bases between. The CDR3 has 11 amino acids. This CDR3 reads CASKRGDTQYF. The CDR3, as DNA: TGTGCCAGCAAACGGGGAGATACGCAGTATTTT.

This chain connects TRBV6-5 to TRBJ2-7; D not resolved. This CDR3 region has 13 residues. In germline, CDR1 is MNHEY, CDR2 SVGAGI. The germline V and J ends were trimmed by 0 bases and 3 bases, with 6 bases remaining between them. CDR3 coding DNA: TGTGCCAGCAGTTACTCGGTTAGCTACGAGCAGTACTTC. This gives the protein CASSYSVSYEQYF.